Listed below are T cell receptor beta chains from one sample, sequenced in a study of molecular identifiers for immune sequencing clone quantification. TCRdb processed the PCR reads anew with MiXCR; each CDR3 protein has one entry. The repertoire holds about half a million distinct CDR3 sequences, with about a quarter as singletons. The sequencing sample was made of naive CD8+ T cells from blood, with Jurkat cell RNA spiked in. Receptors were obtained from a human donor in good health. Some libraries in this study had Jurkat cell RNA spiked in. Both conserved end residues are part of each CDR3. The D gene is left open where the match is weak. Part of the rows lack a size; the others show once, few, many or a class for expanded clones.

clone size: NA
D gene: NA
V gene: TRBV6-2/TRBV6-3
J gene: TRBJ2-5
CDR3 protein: CASSPWEALETQYF
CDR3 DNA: TGTGCCAGCAGCCCCTGGGAAGCGTTGGAGACCCAGTACTTC

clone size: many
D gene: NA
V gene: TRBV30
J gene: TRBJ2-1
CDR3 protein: CAWSEFVSYNEQFF
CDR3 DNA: TGTGCCTGGAGTGAGTTTGTCTCCTACAATGAGCAGTTCTTC

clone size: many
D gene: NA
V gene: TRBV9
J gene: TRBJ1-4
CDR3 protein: CASSWRGGPNEKLFF
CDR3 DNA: TGTGCCAGCAGCTGGCGTGGGGGTCCTAATGAAAAACTGTTTTTT

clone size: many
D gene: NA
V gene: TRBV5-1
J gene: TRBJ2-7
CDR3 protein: CASSFYQGPYEQYF
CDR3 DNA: TGCGCCAGCAGCTTTTACCAGGGCCCCTACGAGCAGTACTTC

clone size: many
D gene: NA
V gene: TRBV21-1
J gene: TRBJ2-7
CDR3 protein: CASSNSLLTYEQYF
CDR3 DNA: TGTGCCAGCAGCAATTCACTGCTAACCTACGAGCAGTACTTC

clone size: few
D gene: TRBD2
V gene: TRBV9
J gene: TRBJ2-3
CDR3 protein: CASSLGTSLPDTQYF
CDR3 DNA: TGTGCCAGCAGCTTAGGGACTAGCCTTCCAGATACGCAGTATTTT

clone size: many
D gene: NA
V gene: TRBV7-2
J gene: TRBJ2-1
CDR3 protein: CASSSGLFPNEQFF
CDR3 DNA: TGTGCCAGCAGCAGTGGGCTATTCCCCAATGAGCAGTTCTTC

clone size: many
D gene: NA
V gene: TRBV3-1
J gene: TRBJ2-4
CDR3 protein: CASSQDLGNIQYF
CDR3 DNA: TGTGCCAGCAGCCAAGATTTGGGGAACATTCAGTACTTC

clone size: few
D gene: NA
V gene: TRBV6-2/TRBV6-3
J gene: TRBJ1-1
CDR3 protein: CASSYGGQLMNTEAFF
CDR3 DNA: TGTGCCAGCAGTTACGGAGGACAGCTTATGAACACTGAAGCTTTCTTT

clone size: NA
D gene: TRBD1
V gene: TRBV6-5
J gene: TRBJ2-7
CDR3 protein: CASRPGQGRVFPYEQYF
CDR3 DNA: TGTGCCAGCAGGCCTGGACAGGGCCGAGTTTTCCCCTACGAGCAGTACTTC

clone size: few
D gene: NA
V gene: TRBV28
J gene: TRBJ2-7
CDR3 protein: CASSFRGIPYEQYF
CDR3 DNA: TGTGCCAGCAGTTTCCGGGGGATACCCTACGAGCAGTACTTC

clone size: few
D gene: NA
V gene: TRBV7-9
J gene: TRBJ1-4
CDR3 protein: CASSFARGDNEKLFF
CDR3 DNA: TGTGCCAGCAGCTTCGCCAGAGGGGACAATGAAAAACTGTTTTTT

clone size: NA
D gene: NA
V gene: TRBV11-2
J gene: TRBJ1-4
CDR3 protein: CASSSTGNINEKLFF
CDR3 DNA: TGTGCCAGCAGCTCAACAGGGAACATTAATGAAAAACTGTTTTTT

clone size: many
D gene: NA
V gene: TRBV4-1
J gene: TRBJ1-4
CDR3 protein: CASSTANEKLFF
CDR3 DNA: TGCGCCAGTTCGACAGCTAATGAAAAACTGTTTTTT

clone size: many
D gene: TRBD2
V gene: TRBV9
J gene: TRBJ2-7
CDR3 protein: CASSPRLAGVYEQYF
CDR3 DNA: TGTGCCAGCAGCCCAAGACTAGCGGGAGTCTACGAGCAGTACTTC

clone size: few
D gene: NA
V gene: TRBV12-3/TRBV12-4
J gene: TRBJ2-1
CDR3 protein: CASSWPENNEQFF
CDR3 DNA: TGTGCCAGCAGTTGGCCGGAGAACAATGAGCAGTTCTTC

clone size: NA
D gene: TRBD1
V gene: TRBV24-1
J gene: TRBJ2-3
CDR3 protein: CATSDDGTGRPDTQYF
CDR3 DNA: TGTGCCACCAGTGACGACGGGACAGGGAGGCCAGATACGCAGTATTTT

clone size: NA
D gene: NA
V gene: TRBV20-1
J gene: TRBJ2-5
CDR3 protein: CSARIVGETQYF
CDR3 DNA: TGCAGTGCTAGGATAGTTGGGGAGACCCAGTACTTC

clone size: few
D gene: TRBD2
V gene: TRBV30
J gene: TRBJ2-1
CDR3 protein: CAWSVGTSGVDEQFF
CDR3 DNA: TGTGCCTGGAGTGTTGGGACTAGCGGGGTCGATGAGCAGTTCTTC

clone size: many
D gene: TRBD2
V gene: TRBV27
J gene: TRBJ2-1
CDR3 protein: CASSLSGLAGGPNEQFF
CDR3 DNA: TGTGCCAGCAGTTTATCCGGGCTAGCGGGAGGGCCCAATGAGCAGTTCTTC